What follows are 9 T cell receptor beta chains derived from one specimen sequenced in a study of identical twins. Each CDR3 protein gets one entry after TCRdb re-called the 5' RACE reads with MiXCR. The sample lists some 560,000 distinct CDR3 sequences; more than 9% were seen once. The same sample was also used in a study of yellow fever vaccine responses in identical twins.

The sequenced material came from PBMCs. These receptors were collected from a woman under 30 in good health.

The table lists this clonotype with many counts. The chain uses TRBV12-3 or TRBV12-4 and TRBJ2-1; D may match TRBD1 or TRBD2 (6 bases each). The CDR3 contains 17 residues. V lost 5 bases and J 8 bases, leaving 25 bases between the germline ends. CDR3 protein: CASSLRERQDRWDEQFF. The CDR3 nucleotides are TGTGCCAGCAGTCTCCGGGAGCGACAGGATAGGTGGGATGAGCAGTTCTTC.

This clonotype was picked up a small number of times. This chain joins TRBV4-3 and TRBJ1-4; D not certain. The CDR3 is made up of 15 amino acids. V dropped 1 base and J dropped 4 bases, with 10 bases sitting between them. Germline CDR1 LGHNA, CDR2 YSLEER. CDR3 nucleotides: TGCGCCAGCAGCCAAGTCGGGCAAAGTAATGAAAAACTGTTTTTT. Translated: CASSQVGQSNEKLFF.

The chain uses TRBV29-1 and TRBJ2-1; D is ambiguous. The CDR3 extends over 13 amino acids. Germline CDR1 SQVTM, CDR2 ANQGSEA. Trimming shortened V by 0 bases and J by 5 bases, and 8 bases separated the two germline ends. CDR3 loop: CSVEDLLHNEQFF. Written as DNA, the CDR3 is TGCAGCGTTGAAGATCTTTTGCACAATGAGCAGTTCTTC.

This clonotype has a count of ten or more. The chain carries TRBV24-1 and TRBJ2-2; 7 bases match TRBD1. The J segment lost 1 base and the V segment lost 5 bases, leaving 0 bases of the junction unmatched. CDR1 is KGHDR and CDR2 is SFDVKD in the germline V gene. This CDR3 is 14 amino acids long. CDR3 protein: CATSGTGNTGELFF. In DNA form, the CDR3 reads TGTGCCACCAGTGGGACAGGGAACACCGGGGAGCTGTTTTTT.

The rearrangement joins TRBV6-2 or TRBV6-3 to TRBJ1-2, with D perhaps matching TRBD1 (5 bases). V lost 6 bases and J 8 bases, leaving 16 bases between the germline ends. Germline CDR1 is MNHEY and CDR2 is SVGEGT. This CDR3 is 13 amino acids long. For the CDR3, the DNA is TGTGCCAGCAGCCTGAGTCAGGGCGGCGGCTACACCTTC. This gives the protein CASSLSQGGGYTF.

The sample holds a few counts of this clonotype. The rearrangement uses TRBV20-1 and TRBJ2-5, with TRBD2 matching over 10 bases. The CDR3 runs to 16 residues. The J segment lost 5 bases and the V segment lost 0 bases, leaving 9 bases of the junction unmatched. Germline V gene sequence: CDR1 DFQATT, CDR2 SNEGSKA (reference sequence). CDR3 coding DNA: TGCAGTGCTAGAGACCCAACTAGCGGGGCGGGGGAGACCCAGTACTTC. Amino acid sequence: CSARDPTSGAGETQYF.

This clonotype was observed a few times. J is TRBJ2-1 and V is TRBV7-9; 7 bases fit TRBD2. The V gene's germline CDR1 is SEHNR and CDR2 FQNEAQ (reference sequence). This CDR3 contains 14 residues. The J segment lost 2 bases and the V segment lost 5 bases, leaving 3 bases of the junction unmatched. The CDR3 DNA follows: TGTGCCAGCAGCCGAAGCGGGGCCTACAATGAGCAGTTCTTC. This translates into CASSRSGAYNEQFF.

There are many counts of this clonotype. The chain joins TRBV5-1 to TRBJ2-6; unclear D gene. Germline CDR1 SGHRS, CDR2 YFSETQ. This CDR3 region has 17 residues. V was pared by 4 bases and J by 1 base, with 15 bases between. CDR3 in DNA: TGCGCCAGCAGCCCCCGGGCAGGTACGTCTGGGGCCAACGTCCTGACTTTC. It specifies CASSPRAGTSGANVLTF.

This clonotype was seen repeatedly, ten times or more. The chain uses TRBV7-9 and TRBJ1-3; perhaps TRBD1 as D (5 bases). This CDR3 comprises 15 residues. The V gene lost 3 bases and the J gene lost 0 bases, with 9 bases spanning the gap. The germline gives CDR1 SEHNR, CDR2 FQNEAQ (reference sequence). CDR3 sequence (DNA): TGTGCCAGCAGCTTCTCAACAGGCTCTGGAAACACCATATATTTT. Protein sequence: CASSFSTGSGNTIYF.